Presented here are 27 T cell receptor beta chains from one specimen sequenced in a study of Graves' ophthalmopathy and Graves' hyperthyroidism. Transcripts of RNA were the source for amplifying TCR beta CDR3 regions. HTBI primers served in a first-round RT-PCR, which a second-round multiplex PCR followed. TCRdb redid the calling of the multiplex PCR reads with MiXCR, one entry per CDR3 protein. The sample carries roughly 160,000 distinct CDR3 sequences, roughly 37% recorded once. The material sequenced was peripheral blood. These receptors came from a woman aged 35 to 49 with Graves' ophthalmopathy.

This clonotype occurred many times. The rearrangement uses TRBV18 and TRBJ1-1, with D tentatively TRBD1 (6 bases). This CDR3 spans 17 amino acids. V was clipped by 0 bases and J by 6 bases, with 20 bases between them. Germline V gene data show CDR1 as KGHSH and CDR2 as LQKENI. The CDR3 nucleotides read TGTGCCAGCTCACCACCCCCCCCGGGGACATCGGGGGCTGAAGCTTTCTTT. As protein: CASSPPPPGTSGAEAFF.

The chain couples TRBV6-1 to TRBJ1-6; D is unresolved. The CDR3 runs 15 residues. Germline CDR1 and CDR2: MNHNS and SASEGT. Deletions cut 4 bases from V and 10 bases from J, with 17 bases between. The CDR3 loop reads CASSGNHPLGSPLHF. CDR3 DNA: TGTGCCAGCAGTGGAAACCACCCTCTAGGGTCACCCCTCCACTTT.

This clonotype was observed at least ten times. CDR3 residues: CASSIEGTYTGELFF. The CDR3 region has the DNA TGTGCCAGTAGTATAGAAGGAACATACACCGGGGAGCTGTTTTTT. The V gene is TRBV19, the J gene TRBJ2-2; no definite D call. In germline, CDR1 is LNHDA, CDR2 SQIVND (reference sequence). The CDR3 sequence is 15 residues long. The V end was cut by 0 bases, the J end by 3 bases, with 8 bases between. Based on the CDR3 plus reference TRBV19 and TRBJ2-2, the full variable domain is DGGITQSPKYLFRKEGQNVTLSCEQNLNHDAMYWYRQDPGQGLRLIYYSQIVNDFQKGDIAEGYSVSREKKESFPLTVTSAQKNPTAFYLCASSIEGTYTGELFFGEGSRLTVL.

V gene TRBV10-3 combines with J gene TRBJ1-5, with D perhaps matching TRBD1 (6 bases). Trimming took off 0 bases at V and 5 bases at J, with 11 bases between the two ends. Per the germline V gene, CDR1 is ENHRY and CDR2 is SYGVKD. This CDR3 spans 15 amino acids. The CDR3: CAISESGQWDQPQHF. The CDR3 DNA sequence: TGTGCCATCAGTGAGTCAGGACAGTGGGATCAGCCCCAGCATTTT.

This clonotype was found many times. This chain connects TRBV5-5 to TRBJ1-2; D may be TRBD1 (5 bases). V lost 1 base to trimming and J lost 0 bases, with 13 bases between them. Germline V CDR1 and CDR2: SGHKS, YYEKEE (reference sequence). CDR3 length: 16 residues. The CDR3 DNA reads as TGTGCCAGCAGCTTGTCGCAGGGTCGGGCTAACTATGGCTACACCTTC. This gives the protein CASSLSQGRANYGYTF.

This clonotype was detected many times. The V gene is TRBV28, the J gene TRBJ2-7; no reliable D call. CDR3 length equals 16 residues. Germline CDR1 MDHEN, CDR2 SYDVKM. V lost 4 bases and J 3 bases, leaving 19 bases between the germline ends. The CDR3 sequence: CASSSPVSERFYEQYF. The DNA for the CDR3 is TGTGCCAGCAGTTCCCCCGTCTCTGAGAGGTTCTACGAGCAGTACTTC.

The V and J genes are TRBV6-2 or TRBV6-3 and TRBJ2-7; 8 nucleotides line up with TRBD2. Germline V gives CDR1 MNHEY, CDR2 SVGEGT. The CDR3 covers 15 residues. V was pared by 7 bases and J by 3 bases, with 11 bases of the junction left unmatched. CDR3: CASTRLAQAYYEQYF. The CDR3 DNA reads as TGTGCCAGCACCAGACTAGCGCAGGCATACTACGAGCAGTACTTC.

This clonotype has ten or more counts. V gene TRBV6-5 combines with J gene TRBJ1-1; D is unclear. V was pared by 6 bases and J by 0 bases, with 14 bases between. Germline CDR1 is MNHEY and CDR2 is SVGAGI. The CDR3 covers 15 residues. CDR3 in amino acids: CASSPPLDMNTEAFF. Written as DNA, the CDR3 is TGTGCCAGCAGCCCACCCCTCGACATGAACACTGAAGCTTTCTTT.

The sample holds many counts of this clonotype. CDR3 loop: CASSLGAGWIADTQYF. CDR3 sequence (DNA): TGTGCCAGCAGCTTAGGGGCAGGGTGGATCGCAGATACGCAGTATTTT. V and J are TRBV11-2 and TRBJ2-3; TRBD1 might be the D (5 bases). Germline V gene data show CDR1 as SGHAT and CDR2 as FQNNGV. This CDR3 comprises 16 residues. The germline V and J ends were trimmed by 1 base and 4 bases, with 15 bases remaining between them.

The V gene is TRBV27, the J gene TRBJ1-1, with 8 bases fitting TRBD1. The V gene's germline CDR1 is MNHEY and CDR2 SMNVEV (reference sequence). The CDR3 runs to 13 residues. V shed 3 bases, J shed 12 bases, and the junction held 9 bases outside the gene matches. The CDR3 is CASSLGPGGKSFF. CDR3 nucleotides: TGTGCCAGCAGTTTGGGACCAGGGGGCAAGTCTTTCTTT.

This rearrangement joins TRBV11-2 to TRBJ2-7; 10 bases agree with TRBD2. In germline, CDR1 is SGHAT, CDR2 FQNNGV. The CDR3 is 17 amino acids. The trim removed 5 bases at V and 0 bases at J, leaving 10 bases unmatched. CDR3 DNA: TGTGCCAGCAGCCAACAATGGGGACTAGCGCTCTCCTACGAGCAGTACTTC. It translates to CASSQQWGLALSYEQYF.

This clonotype was counted many times. The chain links TRBV4-1 to TRBJ1-5; D uncertain. The V gene's germline CDR1 is MGHRA and CDR2 YSYEKL. The ends were cut back, 0 bases at V and 3 bases at J, with 12 bases in the middle. The CDR3 has 16 amino acids. The CDR3 is CASSQESGRNNQPQHF. For the CDR3, the DNA is TGCGCCAGCAGCCAAGAATCAGGACGGAACAATCAGCCCCAGCATTTT.

The chain recombines TRBV6-1 with TRBJ1-5, with D hard to call. The CDR3 loop spans 15 amino acids. V lost 5 bases, J lost 0 bases, and 11 bases lay in between. CDR1 is MNHNS, CDR2 SASEGT, per germline. The CDR3 DNA reads TGTGCCAGCAGTCTGGCCCAGAATAGCAATCAGCCCCAGCATTTT. The encoded protein is CASSLAQNSNQPQHF.

The rearrangement uses TRBV2 and TRBJ1-1; D might be TRBD1 (5 bases). Germline CDR1 reads SNHLY; CDR2 reads FYNNEI. This CDR3 has 14 residues. V was shortened by 6 bases and J by 3 bases, with 14 bases between the two germline ends. CDR3 sequence reads: CASRPGSLDTEAFF. The DNA of the CDR3 is TGTGCCAGCAGACCAGGGAGTTTGGACACTGAAGCTTTCTTT. Full variable domain (outside the CDR3, taken from reference TRBV2 and TRBJ1-1): EPEVTQTPSHQVTQMGQEVILRCVPISNHLYFYWYRQILGQKVEFLVSFYNNEISEKSEIFDDQFSVERPDGSNFTLKIRSTKLEDSAMYFCASRPGSLDTEAFFGQGTRLTVV.

This clonotype was seen a handful of times. The chain has TRBV2 and TRBJ2-5; 9 nucleotides line up with TRBD1. The CDR3 covers 15 residues. V was pared by 5 bases and J by 2 bases, with 6 bases of the junction left unmatched. Germline V lookup: CDR1 SNHLY, CDR2 FYNNEI. CDR3 in DNA: TGTGCCAGCAGTTTGGACAGGGGCCAACAAGAGACCCAGTACTTC. It specifies CASSLDRGQQETQYF.

This clonotype was observed many times. The chain joins TRBV4-1 to TRBJ1-2, with TRBD1 matching 7 bases. Trimming at V came to 0 bases and at J to 3 bases, leaving 7 bases not matched to a gene. CDR1 is MGHRA, CDR2 YSYEKL, per germline. The CDR3 totals 16 residues. This chain's CDR3 is CASSQDVRGGYYGYTF. CDR3 coding DNA: TGCGCCAGCAGCCAAGACGTCAGGGGGGGATACTATGGCTACACCTTC.

There are many counts of this clonotype. Being one base from a much bigger clone, this may be a read error. The chain is built from TRBV6-5 and TRBJ1-1, with unresolved D. There are 13 residues in the CDR3. In germline, CDR1 is MNHEY, CDR2 SVGAGI. CDR3 DNA: TGTGCCAGCAGTTACCGAGGGAACGCTGAAGCTTTCTTT. Translating it yields CASSYRGNAEAFF.

This clonotype was detected ten times or more. The gene calls are TRBV20-1 and TRBJ1-1, with D possibly TRBD1 on 5 matching bases. V lost 1 base, J lost 4 bases, and 16 bases lay in between. Germline CDR1 is DFQATT and CDR2 is SNEGSKA (reference sequence). CDR3 length equals 15 residues. The CDR3 is CSARVVFLGGTEAFF. The CDR3, as DNA: TGCAGTGCTAGAGTGGTGTTTCTGGGGGGCACTGAAGCTTTCTTT.

The chain employs TRBV27 and TRBJ1-6; TRBD1 agrees at 8 bases. Germline V gives CDR1 MNHEY, CDR2 SMNVEV (reference sequence). The ends lost 5 bases at V and 1 base at J; junction bases unmatched: 7. The CDR3 consists of 17 residues. The CDR3 loop reads CASSPPGQVSYNSPLHF. In DNA, the CDR3 is TGTGCCAGCAGTCCCCCGGGACAGGTTTCCTATAATTCACCCCTCCACTTT.

Ten or more counts support this clonotype. This chain connects TRBV27 to TRBJ1-6, with D maybe TRBD1 (5 bases). The CDR3 covers 16 residues. Deletions cut 5 bases from V and 1 base from J, with 12 bases between. The germline V gene has CDR1 MNHEY and CDR2 SMNVEV (reference sequence). CDR3 sequence reads: CASSLFGGSYNSPLHF. In DNA, the CDR3 is TGTGCCAGCAGTCTTTTCGGGGGGTCCTATAATTCACCCCTCCACTTT.

This clonotype was seen repeatedly, ten times or more. The chain recombines TRBV7-9 with TRBJ1-2, with TRBD1 matching 8 bases. The trim removed 6 bases at V and 7 bases at J, leaving 7 bases unmatched. The CDR3 consists of 13 residues. The V gene's germline CDR1 is SEHNR and CDR2 FQNEAQ (reference sequence). As DNA, the CDR3 is TGTGCCAGCAGGGACCAGGGGGCAGGTGGCTACACCTTC. This sequence encodes CASRDQGAGGYTF. Full variable domain (remainder filled in from reference TRBV7-9 and TRBJ1-2): DTGVSQNPRHKITKRGQNVTFRCDPISEHNRLYWYRQTLGQGPEFLTYFQNEAQLEKSRLLSDRFSAERPKGSFSTLEIQRTEQGDSAMYLCASRDQGAGGYTFGSGTRLTVV.

Many counts were recorded for this clonotype. The V call is TRBV2, the J call TRBJ1-3; no clear D gene. The CDR3 length is 14 residues. In germline, CDR1 is SNHLY, CDR2 FYNNEI. The ends were cut back, 0 bases at V and 8 bases at J, with 11 bases in the middle. CDR3 nucleotide sequence: TGTGCCAGCAGTGAAGCGGAGTTCCGGGACACCATATATTTT. Translating gives CASSEAEFRDTIYF.

This clonotype was seen ten or more times. The chain joins TRBV30 to TRBJ2-7, with 8 positions matching TRBD1. The J segment lost 3 bases and the V segment lost 8 bases, leaving 9 bases of the junction unmatched. Germline loops: CDR1 GTSNPN, CDR2 SVGIG (reference sequence). The CDR3 covers 13 residues. Here the CDR3 DNA reads TGTGCCGGATTACAGGGGGAGAACTACGAGCAGTACTTC. It specifies CAGLQGENYEQYF.

The CDR3 region has the DNA TGTGCCAGCAGTTATAGCGGGAGGGAAGACGAGCAGTACTTC. Its protein product is CASSYSGREDEQYF. The V gene is TRBV6-5, the J gene TRBJ2-7; 11 nucleotides agree with TRBD2. Germline V gives CDR1 MNHEY, CDR2 SVGAGI. This CDR3 is 14 amino acids long. Trimming cost V 3 bases and J 5 bases; bases outside gene matches: 3.

The chain combines TRBV13 with TRBJ2-7; the match to TRBD1 covers 10 bases. The CDR3 sequence is 15 residues long. The V and J ends lost 2 bases and 6 bases, in that order; junction bases with no gene match: 7. Germline CDR1 and CDR2: PRHDT and FYEKMQ (reference sequence). CDR3 DNA: TGTGCCAGCAGCTTACCGGGACAGGGGCATGTCGAGCAGTACTTC. As protein: CASSLPGQGHVEQYF.

This clonotype appeared many times. CDR3 coding DNA: TGCAGTGCTAGAGGCCCATTTGGCTACGAGCAGTACTTC. Residues: CSARGPFGYEQYF. V and J are TRBV20-1 and TRBJ2-7, with no clear D. Trimming left V 1 base short and J 3 bases short, with 10 bases between. The CDR3 runs 13 residues. Germline V lookup: CDR1 DFQATT, CDR2 SNEGSKA (reference sequence).

The chain joins TRBV9 to TRBJ1-3; the D is unclear. From germline, CDR1 is SGDLS and CDR2 YYNGEE. This CDR3 has 14 residues. Trimming took 0 bases from V and 2 from J, leaving 6 bases between them. Written as DNA, the CDR3 is TGTGCCAGCAGCGTAGAACCAACTGGAAACACCATATATTTT. Its translation is CASSVEPTGNTIYF.